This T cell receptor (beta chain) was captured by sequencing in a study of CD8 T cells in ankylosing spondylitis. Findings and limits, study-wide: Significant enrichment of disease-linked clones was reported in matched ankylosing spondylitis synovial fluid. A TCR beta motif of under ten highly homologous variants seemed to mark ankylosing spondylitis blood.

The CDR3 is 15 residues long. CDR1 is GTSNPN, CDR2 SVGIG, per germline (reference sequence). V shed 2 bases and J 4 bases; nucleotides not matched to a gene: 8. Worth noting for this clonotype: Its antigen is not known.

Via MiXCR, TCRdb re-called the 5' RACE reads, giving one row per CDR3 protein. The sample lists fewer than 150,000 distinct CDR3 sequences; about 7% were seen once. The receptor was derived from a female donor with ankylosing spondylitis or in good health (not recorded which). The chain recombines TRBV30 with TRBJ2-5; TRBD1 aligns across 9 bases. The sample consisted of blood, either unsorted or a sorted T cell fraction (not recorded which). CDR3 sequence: CAWSIHRGLSETQYF. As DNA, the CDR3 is TGTGCCTGGAGTATCCACAGGGGGCTTTCAGAGACCCAGTACTTC.